This is a list of T cell receptor beta chains from one sample in a study of blood T cell repertoires in COVID-19. Some clones are missing from TCRdb's copy, which holds only in-frame ones; the method was immunoSEQ multiplex PCR. Of about 130,000 clones in the sample, less than 90% were seen once. The material sequenced was peripheral blood. The source of these receptors is an older man with active or convalescent COVID-19. Both conserved end residues are part of each CDR3. Fields, in order: clone size, J gene, D gene, V gene, CDR3 DNA, CDR3 protein. A D gene is named only where the DNA matches it firmly. Size tells how often a clone was seen (once, few, many) or the class of an expanded clone, and some rows leave it out.

NA | TRBJ2-7 | NA | TRBV12-3/TRBV12-4 | TGTGCCAGCAGTTTTAACAGGGCGGGCGAGCAGTACTTC | CASSFNRAGEQYF
NA | TRBJ2-7 | NA | TRBV27 | TGTGCCAGCAGTCCCCGACAGACCTACGAGCAGTACTTC | CASSPRQTYEQYF
NA | TRBJ1-6 | TRBD1 | TRBV7-2 | TGTGCCAGCAGCTTAGGACAGGGGGGCAATTCACCCCTCCACTTT | CASSLGQGGNSPLHF
NA | TRBJ2-3 | NA | TRBV14 | TGTGCCAGCAGCCAAGATCTTACGAGAACTTATCGCACAGATACGCAGTATTTT | CASSQDLTRTYRTDTQYF
NA | TRBJ2-1 | TRBD1 | TRBV9 | TGTGCCAGCAGCGTTCAGCCAGGGGGTGATGAGCAGTTCTTC | CASSVQPGGDEQFF
NA | TRBJ1-2 | NA | TRBV4-3 | TGCGCCAGCAGCCAACGACAGGAACATGGCTACACCTTC | CASSQRQEHGYTF
few | TRBJ2-1 | TRBD1 | TRBV27 | TGTGCCAGCAGCAACAGGGGGACTCGTTTTTACAATGAGCAGTTCTTC | CASSNRGTRFYNEQFF
few | TRBJ2-7 | TRBD2 | TRBV18 | TGTGCCAGCTCAGAGCTAGCGGCAAGCTCCTACGAGCAGTACTTC | CASSELAASSYEQYF
NA | TRBJ2-7 | TRBD2 | TRBV5-1 | TGCGCCAGCAGAACCGGGACTAGCGGCTACGAGCAGTACTTC | CASRTGTSGYEQYF
NA | TRBJ2-1 | NA | TRBV29-1 | TGCAGCGCCTCAGGGGTCCTCGCAGGTAATGAGCAGTTCTTC | CSASGVLAGNEQFF
NA | TRBJ2-7 | NA | TRBV10-3 | TGTGCCATCAGTGAGACAGGGTACGAGCAGTACTTC | CAISETGYEQYF
NA | TRBJ1-4 | TRBD1 | TRBV2 | TGTGCCAGCAGGGAACTGACAGGGGTCGGGGAAAAACTGTTTTTT | CASRELTGVGEKLFF
few | TRBJ1-5 | NA | TRBV5-1 | TGCGCCAGCAGCTTGGAGGGCAGGGAGGATCAGCCCCAGCATTTT | CASSLEGREDQPQHF
NA | TRBJ2-3 | NA | TRBV15 | TGTGCCACCAGCAGAGATGTCCAGGGCTCTTTAGGGGATACGCAGTATTTT | CATSRDVQGSLGDTQYF
NA | TRBJ1-5 | NA | TRBV2 | TGTGCCAGCAGAGTGGGCAGGGTTGAGCAGCCCCAGCATTTT | CASRVGRVEQPQHF
NA | TRBJ2-1 | TRBD1 | TRBV2 | TGTGCCAGCAGGCGGGACAGGGAGGGTAATGAGCAGTTCTTC | CASRRDREGNEQFF
NA | TRBJ2-6 | NA | TRBV5-1 | TGCGCCAGCAGCTTGGATGGCAATGAGGCCAACGTCCTGACTTTC | CASSLDGNEANVLTF
few | TRBJ2-7 | NA | TRBV11-2 | TGTGCCAGCAGCCGGTCGGCTAGTTCCTACGAGCAGTACTTC | CASSRSASSYEQYF
NA | TRBJ2-7 | NA | TRBV7-8 | TGTGCCAGCAGCCCGACGACGGGATACTCCTACGAGCAGTACTTC | CASSPTTGYSYEQYF
NA | TRBJ1-1 | TRBD1 | TRBV29-1 | TGCAGCGTTGAAACCCCAGGACAGGCGAACACTGAAGCTTTCTTT | CSVETPGQANTEAFF
NA | TRBJ1-1 | NA | TRBV5-1 | TGCGCCAGCAGCTTGGGACAGAGTCAAGCTTTCTTT | CASSLGQSQAFF
few | TRBJ2-2 | NA | TRBV24-1 | TGTGCCACCCTTGGAGGGATCACCGGGGAGCTGTTTTTT | CATLGGITGELFF
few | TRBJ1-1 | NA | TRBV5-1 | TGCGCCAGCAGCTTGGCCTCGCGGGGTAACACTGAAGCTTTCTTT | CASSLASRGNTEAFF
NA | TRBJ1-2 | NA | TRBV7-9 | TGTGCCAGCAGCCCACCGTACGGGTTTTCGGGCTATGGCTACACCTTC | CASSPPYGFSGYGYTF
NA | TRBJ2-1 | NA | TRBV7-9 | TGTGCCAGCAGCTTAACCGGGACAGAGCAGTTCTTC | CASSLTGTEQFF
few | TRBJ2-5 | NA | TRBV11-3 | TGTGCCAGCAGCTTAATGGGTGGCAGGGAAGAGACCCAGTACTTC | CASSLMGGREETQYF
NA | TRBJ1-5 | TRBD1 | TRBV7-9 | TGTGCCAGCAGCCAGGGGACAGGGAGCAATCAGCCCCAGCATTTT | CASSQGTGSNQPQHF
NA | TRBJ1-2 | TRBD1 | TRBV5-1 | TGCGCCAGCAGCTCGGGACAGGGCGCGGCTAACTATGGCTACACCTTC | CASSSGQGAANYGYTF
NA | TRBJ1-2 | NA | TRBV1 | TGCACCAGCAGCCAAGTCCCGGGACAGGGAAGGTGCTACACCTTC | CTSSQVPGQGRCYTF
NA | TRBJ2-2 | NA | TRBV18 | TGTGCCAGCTCACCACGGCAGGGAGGGAACACCGGGGAGCTGTTTTTT | CASSPRQGGNTGELFF
few | TRBJ2-1 | TRBD1 | TRBV5-6 | TGTGCCAGCAGCTTGCCCACAGGGGGCGTCCTTGGTGAGCAGTTCTTC | CASSLPTGGVLGEQFF
NA | TRBJ2-1 | TRBD2 | TRBV6-2/TRBV6-3 | TGTGCCAGCAGTTACCCCGGGGTGGGGAGCGGGAGGTCGAATGAGCAGTTCTTC | CASSYPGVGSGRSNEQFF
NA | TRBJ1-3 | NA | TRBV7-9 | TGTGCCAGCAGCTTTGTTCAGGGGAGTGGAAACACCATATATTTT | CASSFVQGSGNTIYF
NA | TRBJ1-4 | NA | TRBV6-5 | TGTGCCAGCAGTTCATCAGGACTTAATGAAAAACTGTTTTTT | CASSSSGLNEKLFF
NA | TRBJ1-3 | NA | TRBV3-1/TRBV3-2 | TGTGCCAGCAGCGAAAGAGGCGGAAACACCATATATTTT | CASSERGGNTIYF
NA | TRBJ2-7 | TRBD2 | TRBV6-2/TRBV6-3 | TGTGCCAGCAGTTACCCTTTGGGACTAGCGAACGACTACGAGCAGTACTTC | CASSYPLGLANDYEQYF
NA | TRBJ2-2 | TRBD1 | TRBV6-5 | TGTGCCAGCAGTCGACAGGGGCCGAACACCGGGGAGCTGTTTTTT | CASSRQGPNTGELFF